This TCR beta chain comes out of a study of control samples from healthy donors and cancer patients. The germline gives CDR1 MDHEN, CDR2 SYDVKM. This CDR3 is built from 13 residues. V gave up 6 bases and J gave up 4 bases, with 12 bases separating them. Assay: immunoSEQ multiplex PCR; the TCRdb copy retains only in-frame clones and omits some. The sample lists around 170,000 clones; around 90% were seen once. This TCR was sampled from a woman aged 30 to 39 in good health. The V gene is TRBV28, the J gene TRBJ1-2; possible D gene TRBD1, 6 bases. Sequenced: blood. CDR3 amino acids: CASSQQGGYGYTF. DNA of the CDR3: TGTGCCAGCAGCCAACAGGGAGGCTATGGCTACACCTTC.